The 30 T cell receptor beta chains below were found in one sample sequenced in a study of blood T cell repertoires in COVID-19. Some clones are missing from TCRdb's copy, which holds only in-frame ones; the method was immunoSEQ multiplex PCR. Of roughly 300,000 clones listed, approximately 87% are singletons. The sequenced sample consisted of PBMCs or T cells enriched from blood (not recorded which). Source of these receptors: a woman in her twenties or thirties who had recovered from COVID-19.

The chain employs TRBV7-9 and TRBJ1-1, with a possible D match to TRBD1 (5 bases). This CDR3 is 13 amino acids long. The germline V gene has CDR1 SEHNR and CDR2 FQNEAQ (reference sequence). V was pared by 9 bases and J by 6 bases, with 17 bases between. CDR3 loop: CASGGEFGPEAFF. For the CDR3, the DNA is TGTGCCAGTGGAGGGGAATTCGGACCTGAAGCTTTCTTT.

The chain employs TRBV2 and TRBJ1-6; D gene uncertain. Trimming left V 4 bases short and J 0 bases short, with 7 bases between. From germline, CDR1 is SNHLY and CDR2 FYNNEI. The CDR3 extends over 15 amino acids. The CDR3 DNA sequence: TGTGCCAGCAGTGGGCCGCCCTCCTATAATTCACCCCTCCACTTT. Its translation: CASSGPPSYNSPLHF.

This clone has a single count. The chain combines TRBV15 with TRBJ2-5; possibly TRBD1 for D (6 bases). The CDR3 runs to 14 residues. Germline CDR1 is LNHNV and CDR2 is YYDKDF (reference sequence). The V gene lost 0 bases and the J gene lost 2 bases, with 7 bases spanning the gap. CDR3 nucleotides: TGTGCCACCAGCAGAGACAGGGGTCAAGAGACCCAGTACTTC. Residues: CATSRDRGQETQYF.

This rearrangement joins TRBV27 to TRBJ1-1, with 8 bases that match TRBD1. This CDR3 is 14 amino acids long. The V and J ends lost 6 bases and 4 bases, in that order; junction bases with no gene match: 7. CDR1 and CDR2 from the germline V gene are MNHEY and SMNVEV (reference sequence). CDR3 amino acids: CASRDRASGTEAFF. The CDR3 nucleotides read TGTGCCAGCAGGGACAGGGCTAGCGGCACTGAAGCTTTCTTT.

The rearrangement links TRBV5-4 to TRBJ2-7; D might be TRBD1 (6 bases). V dropped 1 base and J dropped 2 bases, with 13 bases sitting between them. Germline CDR1 and CDR2: SGHNT and YYREEE (reference sequence). The CDR3 totals 15 residues. The CDR3 region is CASSLSRGSTYEQYF. The DNA of the CDR3 is TGTGCCAGCAGCTTGTCCAGGGGCTCTACCTACGAGCAGTACTTC.

This chain connects TRBV19 to TRBJ2-2, with TRBD1 identical over 9 bases. Per the germline V gene, CDR1 is LNHDA and CDR2 is SQIVND (reference sequence). Losses at the gene ends were 3 bases for V and 3 bases for J; bases not matched to a gene: 5. CDR3 length: 16 amino acids. The chain's CDR3 is CASSMTGGRDTGELFF. CDR3 DNA: TGTGCCAGTAGTATGACAGGGGGTAGGGACACCGGGGAGCTGTTTTTT.

The chain links TRBV3-1 (or the pseudogene TRBV3-2) to TRBJ2-7; D may be TRBD1 (6 bases). V was trimmed by 3 bases and J by 1 base, leaving 13 bases between them. The germline V gene has CDR1 LGHDT and CDR2 YNNKEL (reference sequence). The CDR3 sequence is 15 residues long. CDR3 region: CASSHDLGQSYEQYF. The CDR3 DNA reads TGTGCCAGCAGCCATGACCTAGGACAGTCCTACGAGCAGTACTTC.

This clone has just a few counts. This chain links TRBV13 with TRBJ1-1; D is undetermined. V was clipped by 7 bases and J by 7 bases, with 13 bases between them. From germline, CDR1 is PRHDT and CDR2 FYEKMQ (reference sequence). CDR3 length equals 12 residues. CDR3 protein: CASTARLSEAFF. The CDR3 DNA reads as TGTGCCAGCACCGCCAGACTGAGTGAAGCTTTCTTT.

The chain joins TRBV5-1 to TRBJ2-1, with TRBD2 matching over 13 bases. Germline CDR1 is SGHRS and CDR2 is YFSETQ. CDR3 length: 16 amino acids. Unmatched junction bases numbered 1, after V lost 2 bases and J lost 2 bases. CDR3 loop: CASSLGLAGAYNEQFF. The CDR3 DNA reads as TGCGCCAGCAGCTTAGGACTAGCGGGGGCCTACAATGAGCAGTTCTTC.

The chain employs TRBV3-1 (or the pseudogene TRBV3-2) and TRBJ2-7; D gene ambiguous. The CDR3 is 13 amino acids. V was cut by 0 bases and J by 3 bases, with 6 bases left in between. The germline V gene has CDR1 LGHDT and CDR2 YNNKEL (reference sequence). CDR3 sequence (DNA): TGTGCCAGCAGCCAAGAGACTGACTACGAGCAGTACTTC. The encoded protein is CASSQETDYEQYF.

This clone was observed many times. The same CDR3 can be traced to other DNA sequences in this sample. The chain joins TRBV2 to TRBJ2-7, with TRBD2 identical over 9 bases. The trim removed 3 bases at V and 3 bases at J, leaving 6 bases unmatched. The CDR3 length is 15 residues. CDR1 SNHLY and CDR2 FYNNEI come from the germline V gene. CDR3 nucleotide sequence: TGTGCCAGCAGTGAGGGGCTAGCGGGATTCTACGAGCAGTACTTC. Residues: CASSEGLAGFYEQYF.

V gene TRBV24-1 combines with J gene TRBJ2-1; 12 bases fit TRBD2. The CDR3 runs 17 residues. CDR1 is KGHDR and CDR2 is SFDVKD in the germline V gene. Trimming took 3 bases from V and 7 from J; bases not matched to a gene: 9. CDR3 sequence (DNA): TGTGCCACCAGTGATCCCGGACTAGCGGGAAGATGGAATGAGCAGTTCTTC. Protein sequence: CATSDPGLAGRWNEQFF.

The chain combines TRBV7-6 with TRBJ2-7; D might be TRBD1 (6 bases). This CDR3 has 15 amino acids. Germline CDR1 SGHVS, CDR2 FNYEAQ. Deletions cut 5 bases from V and 6 bases from J, with 20 bases between. The DNA of the CDR3 is TGTGCCAGCAGCCGAACCTGGGGCAGGGGTCCCGAGCAGTACTTC. It is translated as CASSRTWGRGPEQYF. Supplemented by reference TRBV7-6 and TRBJ2-7, the full variable domain reads GAGVSQSPRYKVTKRGQDVALRCDPISGHVSLYWYRQALGQGPEFLTYFNYEAQQDKSGLPNDRFSAERPEGSISTLTIQRTEQRDSAMYRCASSRTWGRGPEQYFGPGTRLTVT.

This chain connects TRBV7-3 to TRBJ2-2; D unresolved. The CDR3 is 14 amino acids. Trimming shortened V by 3 bases and J by 1 base, and 6 bases separated the two germline ends. CDR1 and CDR2 (germline): SGHTA, FQGTGA. DNA for the CDR3: TGTGCCAGCAGCTTGGCAGGGAACACCGGGGAGCTGTTTTTT. This translates into CASSLAGNTGELFF.

In the case of this clone: An end of the junction does not agree with germline; a read error may underlie this. J is TRBJ2-7 and V is TRBV7-9, with D unclear. Germline V gene data show CDR1 as SEHNR and CDR2 as FQNEAQ (reference sequence). This CDR3 contains 14 residues. CDR3 nucleotide sequence: TGTGCCAGCAGCTTAGATCCTTACTCCCACGAGCAGTACTTC. Translation: CASSLDPYSHEQYF. Complete variable domain (other parts from reference TRBV7-9 and TRBJ2-7): DTGVSQNPRHKITKRGQNVTFRCDPISEHNRLYWYRQTLGQGPEFLTYFQNEAQLEKSRLLSDRFSAERPKGSFSTLEIQRTEQGDSAMYLCASSLDPYSHEQYFGPGTRLTVT.

The chain recombines TRBV5-1 with TRBJ2-3; 7 bases match TRBD2. CDR1 and CDR2 from the germline V gene are SGHRS and YFSETQ. The J segment lost 0 bases and the V segment lost 9 bases, leaving 19 bases of the junction unmatched. The CDR3 spans 18 residues. The CDR3 loop is CATNPGVTSLLSTDTQYF. In nucleotides, the CDR3 is TGCGCCACCAACCCGGGAGTGACTAGCCTGTTAAGCACAGATACGCAGTATTTT.

The chain employs TRBV12-5 and TRBJ1-1; perhaps TRBD1 as D (5 bases). V was shortened by 0 bases and J by 5 bases, with 13 bases between the two germline ends. Germline V gene lookup returns CDR1 LGHNT and CDR2 FRNRAP. This CDR3 is built from 15 residues. The CDR3 protein is CASGLVGGEGTEAFF. CDR3 nucleotides: TGTGCTAGTGGTTTGGTAGGCGGGGAGGGGACTGAAGCTTTCTTT.

The sample holds one count of this clone. The chain is built from TRBV28 and TRBJ2-7, with D unresolved. Looked up from germline, CDR1 is MDHEN and CDR2 is SYDVKM. This CDR3 has 12 residues. Trimming shortened V by 7 bases and J by 4 bases, and 11 bases separated the two germline ends. The chain's CDR3 is CASTNDGYEQYF. CDR3 coding DNA: TGTGCCAGCACCAATGACGGGTACGAGCAGTACTTC.

V is TRBV4-3 and J is TRBJ2-1; 8 bases line up with TRBD2. This CDR3 has 14 residues. V dropped 5 bases and J dropped 8; count of bases not matched to a gene: 8. Germline lookup yields CDR1 LGHNA and CDR2 YSLEER. The CDR3 reads CASSRRSGGDEQFF. CDR3 nucleotides: TGCGCCAGCAGCAGGCGATCCGGGGGGGATGAGCAGTTCTTC.

The rearrangement uses TRBV5-1 and TRBJ1-2, with 10 bases lining up with TRBD1. Looked up from germline, CDR1 is SGHRS and CDR2 is YFSETQ. V shed 4 bases and J 5 bases; nucleotides not matched to a gene: 5. The CDR3 sequence is 14 residues long. CDR3 nucleotides: TGCGCCAGCAGCCCAGGGACAGGGGCGTATGGCTACACCTTC. As protein: CASSPGTGAYGYTF.

This chain uses TRBV6-5 with TRBJ1-2; D is unclear. Germline lookup yields CDR1 MNHEY and CDR2 SVGAGI. Trimming left V 4 bases short and J 6 bases short, with 15 bases between. The CDR3 is 14 amino acids. DNA for the CDR3: TGTGCCAGCAGTTTCGCGGCGGGAAGCAATGGCTACACCTTC. It encodes CASSFAAGSNGYTF.

The chain joins TRBV5-8 to TRBJ2-3, with D perhaps TRBD2 (7 bases). Trimming removed 5 bases at V and 10 bases at J, with 11 bases between. The length of the CDR3 is 11 residues. The germline V gene encodes CDR1 SGHTS and CDR2 YDEGEE. The CDR3 here is CASRGGASQYF. CDR3 bases: TGTGCCAGCAGGGGGGGGGCATCGCAGTATTTT.

The CDR3 DNA is TGTGCCAGCAGCAGCCGACAGGGGAACAACGAGCAGTACTTC. Protein sequence: CASSSRQGNNEQYF. The rearrangement joins TRBV21-1 to TRBJ2-7; the table's D call, TRBD1, was not checked against the DNA. TRBV21-1 is tagged as a pseudogene. The CDR3 is 14 amino acids.

Only one count was recorded for this clone. The chain has TRBV5-1 and TRBJ1-4; D not certain. Germline-derived CDR1 and CDR2 are SGHRS and YFSETQ. Trimming removed 0 bases from V and 8 bases from J, with 5 bases in between. This CDR3 is built from 12 residues. CDR3 residues: CASSLDLEKLFF. The CDR3 nucleotides read TGCGCCAGCAGCTTGGACTTAGAAAAACTGTTTTTT.

The CDR3 DNA sequence: TGTGCCAGCAGTACACTAGGGACACCAACTAATGAAAAACTGTTTTTT. Protein: CASSTLGTPTNEKLFF. This chain joins TRBV2 and TRBJ1-4, with TRBD1 as a possible D gene (6 bases). The CDR3 length is 16 residues. Trimming took off 5 bases at V and 0 bases at J, with 13 bases between the two ends. Per germline, CDR1 SNHLY and CDR2 FYNNEI.

The genes are TRBV18 and TRBJ1-6; maybe TRBD1 (6 bases). The CDR3 spans 17 residues. Trimming left V 3 bases short and J 7 bases short, with 19 bases between. Germline loops: CDR1 KGHSH, CDR2 LQKENI. The CDR3 sequence: CASSPITIRQGNSPLHF. CDR3 nucleotide sequence: TGTGCCAGCTCACCGATAACTATACGGCAGGGGAATTCACCCCTCCACTTT.

For the CDR3, the DNA is TGTGCCAGCAGCCAAGCATTTGGCGGAAACACCATATATTTT. Protein product: CASSQAFGGNTIYF. The chain links TRBV14 to TRBJ1-3, with no clear D. The CDR3 loop spans 14 amino acids. V was clipped by 1 base and J by 4 bases, with 8 bases between them. Germline V gives CDR1 SGHDN, CDR2 FVKESK.

A single count supports this clone. The CDR3 loop reads CASSPVTTADGYTF. DNA for the CDR3: TGTGCCAGCTCACCAGTGACTACAGCAGATGGCTACACCTTC. The chain uses TRBV18 and TRBJ1-2; D ambiguous. The V gene's germline CDR1 is KGHSH and CDR2 LQKENI. The V end was cut by 2 bases, the J end by 6 bases, with 13 bases between. The CDR3 contains 14 residues.

The chain has TRBV18 and TRBJ1-1; D gene ambiguous. CDR1 KGHSH and CDR2 LQKENI come from the germline V gene. CDR3 length: 15 amino acids. Trimming shortened V by 3 bases and J by 6 bases, and 17 bases separated the two germline ends. CDR3 protein: CASSPTESREAEAFF. The CDR3 nucleotides read TGTGCCAGCTCACCGACGGAGTCCCGGGAGGCTGAAGCTTTCTTT.

The chain uses TRBV10-1 and TRBJ2-1; 9 nucleotides align to TRBD1. Germline values: CDR1 WNHNN, CDR2 SYGVQD (reference sequence). The CDR3 is 16 residues long. V lost 6 bases and J lost 9; bases outside the gene matches: 15. CDR3 sequence: CASRDRGITEHGEQFF. For the CDR3, the DNA is TGCGCCAGCAGAGACAGGGGGATAACCGAACACGGTGAGCAGTTCTTC.